This paragraph covers one T cell receptor (beta chain) sequence. The antigen is undetermined. Germline CDR1 reads SGHAT; CDR2 reads FQDESV (reference sequence). Trimming stripped 0 bases from V and 15 bases from J, with 9 bases between. The CDR3 loop spans 11 amino acids. This entry comes from a study of OX40 agonist ivuxolimab in advanced cancers. Study-level findings and limits: Both CD4+ and CD8+ T cell populations in blood had undergone clonal expansion by week 6 at 0.1 to 3.0 mg/kg. Compared with CD4+, CD8+ T cells on average had more expanded clones.

Individuals having autoimmune disease history or systemic immunosuppression were not enrolled. The assay was immunoSEQ multiplex PCR, and TCRdb's table has in-frame clones only and misses some. The profile covers around 75,000 clones, with 80% to 90% appearing a single time and approximately 1.1% taken by the ten largest. The sequence derives from an adult with an advanced solid tumor such as melanoma, head and neck, liver or kidney cancer. The V gene is TRBV11-1, the J gene TRBJ2-1; no clear D gene. This specimen was CD4+ or CD8+ T cells sorted from blood, taken in a trial of the OX40 agonist ivuxolimab. The CDR3 DNA follows: TGTGCCAGCAGCTTAGCGGGCCCCGGGTTCTTC. It yields the protein CASSLAGPGFF.